The 13 T cell receptor beta chains below were found in one sample sequenced in a study of T-cell memory formation after mild COVID-19 (dated by TCRdb to the early 2020s). Library creation used 5' RACE. Sequencing used an Illumina NovaSeq 6000. TCRdb itself trimmed the public reads at Q25 with fastp, ran MiXCR and retained productive beta chains. Each CDR3 protein gets just one entry, which takes the most common genes and DNA from the rows behind it. The sample records around 450,000 distinct CDR3 sequences, 20% of which are singletons. The ten largest clones capture 7.5% to 9.5% of the sample. Sequenced input: PBMCs or a T cell subset sorted from them (not recorded which). The receptor source for this set is an adult woman who had mild COVID-19 (a few samples of this study predate the infection). The sample titles of this study are shuffled in the database, so cell type and time point are left out; the donor was told from shared clones.

Only a few counts were recorded for this clonotype. The chain joins TRBV12-3 or TRBV12-4 to TRBJ2-1, with 8 bases identical to TRBD2. With V trimmed by 6 bases and J by 6 bases, 4 bases remained unmatched. The CDR3 consists of 13 residues. CDR3 region: CASSDGTSNEQFF. The CDR3 coding sequence is TGTGCCAGCAGCGACGGGACTAGCAATGAGCAGTTCTTC.

This clonotype was seen a few times. The chain links TRBV9 to TRBJ1-1; a weak D match, TRBD1 (5 bases). The CDR3 length is 14 residues. The V end lost 2 bases, the J end lost 1 base, and 9 bases lay between the germline ends. Per germline, CDR1 SGDLS and CDR2 YYNGEE. CDR3 sequence: CASSVRGENTEAFF. As DNA, the CDR3 is TGTGCCAGCAGCGTGCGAGGGGAGAACACTGAAGCTTTCTTT.

The rearrangement links TRBV12-3 or TRBV12-4 to TRBJ2-1; D perhaps matches TRBD2 (6 bases). The CDR3 covers 14 residues. V was cut by 11 bases and J by 0 bases, with 14 bases left in between. CDR3 residues: CACGTSYSYNEQFF. DNA of the CDR3: TGTGCCTGCGGGACGTCTTACTCCTACAATGAGCAGTTCTTC.

This clonotype has only a few counts. This chain connects TRBV2 to TRBJ1-2, with 9 bases identical to TRBD1. Trimming at V came to 4 bases and at J to 8 bases, leaving 8 bases not matched to a gene. The CDR3 has 14 amino acids. Germline-derived CDR1 and CDR2 are SNHLY and FYNNEI. The CDR3 loop reads CASSGDRAVSGYTF. CDR3 sequence (DNA): TGTGCCAGCAGTGGGGACAGGGCTGTGTCCGGCTACACCTTC.

Only a few counts were recorded for this clonotype. The V call is TRBV11-2, the J call TRBJ2-7, with TRBD1 matching over 7 bases. This CDR3 contains 13 residues. Losses at the gene ends were 6 bases for V and 3 bases for J; bases not matched to a gene: 5. Germline CDR1 SGHAT, CDR2 FQNNGV. The CDR3 protein is CASSLNRGYEQYF. CDR3 sequence (DNA): TGTGCCAGCAGTCTTAACAGGGGCTACGAGCAGTACTTC.

A few counts support this clonotype. The chain couples TRBV15 to TRBJ1-5; weak D call: TRBD1 (6 bases). The V gene lost 0 bases and the J gene lost 2 bases, with 11 bases spanning the gap. The CDR3 has 16 amino acids. Germline V gene data show CDR1 as LNHNV and CDR2 as YYDKDF (reference sequence). CDR3 nucleotide sequence: TGTGCCACCAGCAGAGATAAGGGGGGAGGCAATCAGCCCCAGCATTTT. Translating it yields CATSRDKGGGNQPQHF.

V usage is TRBV20-1 and J usage is TRBJ2-7; tentative D call: TRBD2 (5 bases). The germline V gene encodes CDR1 DFQATT and CDR2 SNEGSKA (reference sequence). This CDR3 has 12 amino acids. V lost 3 bases to trimming and J lost 6 bases, with 12 bases between them. The CDR3 region is CSASPRGFEQYF. The CDR3 nucleotides are TGCAGTGCTAGTCCCCGGGGTTTCGAGCAGTACTTC.

This clonotype occurred a few times. The chain employs TRBV5-5 and TRBJ2-5; D uncertain. V was cut by 4 bases and J by 0 bases, with 10 bases left in between. Germline V gives CDR1 SGHKS, CDR2 YYEKEE (reference sequence). The CDR3 extends over 14 amino acids. The CDR3 nucleotides are TGTGCCAGCAGCGCTGGACCGGACCAAGAGACCCAGTACTTC. As protein: CASSAGPDQETQYF.

The chain couples TRBV5-5 to TRBJ2-7, with 8 bases that match TRBD1. From germline, CDR1 is SGHKS and CDR2 YYEKEE (reference sequence). The CDR3 has 15 residues. Trimming took 2 bases from V and 3 from J; bases not matched to a gene: 7. In nucleotides, the CDR3 is TGTGCCAGCAGCTTCCCGGGACAGGATCACTACGAGCAGTACTTC. The encoded protein is CASSFPGQDHYEQYF.

The CDR3 coding sequence is TGTGCCAGCAGCCATATGGGTAACGAGCAGTACTTC. It translates to CASSHMGNEQYF. V is TRBV3-1 and J is TRBJ2-7; no reliable D call. Germline V gives CDR1 LGHDT, CDR2 YNNKEL (reference sequence). Between the trimmed V and J ends, which lost 3 bases and 5 bases, there was a span of 8 bases. The CDR3 is 12 residues long.

The rearrangement links TRBV27 to TRBJ2-7; a possible D gene is TRBD1 (7 bases). Trimming removed 6 bases at V and 3 bases at J, with 15 bases between. Germline V gene sequence: CDR1 MNHEY, CDR2 SMNVEV (reference sequence). The CDR3 length is 14 residues. CDR3 sequence: CASSPGGRGYEQYF. The CDR3 nucleotides read TGTGCCAGCAGCCCAGGGGGGAGAGGCTACGAGCAGTACTTC.

This clonotype was seen only a few times. This chain connects TRBV6-2 or TRBV6-3 to TRBJ1-2, with no clear D. Trimming removed 6 bases from V and 5 bases from J, with 10 bases in between. In germline, CDR1 is MNHEY, CDR2 SVGEGT. The CDR3 runs 12 residues. CDR3 protein: CASSDSRYGYTF. The CDR3 bases are TGTGCCAGCAGCGACTCCCGTTATGGCTACACCTTC.

This clonotype turned up a few times. This CDR3 is CASSTSWGNTEAFF. DNA of the CDR3: TGTGCCAGCAGCACATCTTGGGGGAACACTGAAGCTTTCTTT. The J gene is TRBJ1-1, the V gene TRBV7-9; no clear D. The CDR3 has 14 residues. The germline V and J ends were trimmed by 5 bases and 1 base, with 11 bases remaining between them. Germline CDR1 reads SEHNR; CDR2 reads FQNEAQ (reference sequence).